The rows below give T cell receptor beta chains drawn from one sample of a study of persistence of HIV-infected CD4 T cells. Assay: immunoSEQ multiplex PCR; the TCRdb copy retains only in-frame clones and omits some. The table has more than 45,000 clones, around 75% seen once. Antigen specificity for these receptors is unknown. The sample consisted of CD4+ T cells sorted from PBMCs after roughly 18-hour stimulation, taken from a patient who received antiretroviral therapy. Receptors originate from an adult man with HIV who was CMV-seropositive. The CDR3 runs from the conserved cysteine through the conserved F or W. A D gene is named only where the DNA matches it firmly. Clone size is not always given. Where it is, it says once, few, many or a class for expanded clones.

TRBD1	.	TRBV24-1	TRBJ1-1	TGTGCCACCAGGGACAGGAAAGGGGATGCTTTCTTT	CATRDRKGDAFF
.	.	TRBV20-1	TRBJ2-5	TGCAGTGCTGGGAGAGTTGCCCAGTACTTC	CSAGRVAQYF
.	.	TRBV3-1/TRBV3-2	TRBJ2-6	TGTGCCAGCAGCCACCGGGCATATGGGGCCAACGTCCTGACTTTC	CASSHRAYGANVLTF
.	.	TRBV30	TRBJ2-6	TGTGCCTGGAGACTCAAGGGGGGGATAAGGGCCAACGTCCTGACTTTC	CAWRLKGGIRANVLTF
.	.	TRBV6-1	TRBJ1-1	TGTGCCAGCAGTGAAGAAGGGTACAGGACCGAAGCTTTCTTT	CASSEEGYRTEAFF
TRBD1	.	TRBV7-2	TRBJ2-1	TGTGCCAGCAGCTTCAATTCGGGACAGGGTTACAATGAGCAGTTCTTC	CASSFNSGQGYNEQFF
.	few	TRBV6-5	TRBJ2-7	TGTGCCAGCAGTAGCCGTGAGGGGCCCTACGAGCAGTACTTC	CASSSREGPYEQYF
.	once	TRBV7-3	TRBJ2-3	TGTGCCAGCAGCTTTATAGCGTCAGATACGCAGTATTTT	CASSFIASDTQYF
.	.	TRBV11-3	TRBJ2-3	TGTGCCAGCAGCTTAGGGGTCGAAGGGGTTGGAGATACGCAGTATTTT	CASSLGVEGVGDTQYF
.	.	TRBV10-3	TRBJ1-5	TGTGCCATCAGTGAGTCGACGCCAAGCCCCCAGCATTTT	CAISESTPSPQHF
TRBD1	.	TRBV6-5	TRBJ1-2	TGTGCCAGCAGTTACTCCGGACAGGGGACGTATGGCTACACCTTC	CASSYSGQGTYGYTF
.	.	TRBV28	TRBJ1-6	TGTGCCAGCAGTTTAGCGGGAACCCTTAATTCACCCCTCCACTTT	CASSLAGTLNSPLHF
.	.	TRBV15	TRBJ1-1	TGTGCCACCAGGGGCATGACAGGGAACACTGAAGCTTTCTTT	CATRGMTGNTEAFF
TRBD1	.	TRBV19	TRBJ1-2	TGTGCCAGTAGTATGGACAGGGGTAGAAACTATGGCTACACCTTC	CASSMDRGRNYGYTF
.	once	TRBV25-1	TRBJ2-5	TGTGCCAGCAGTGATTCAGGGTGGGGATCGGAGACCCAGTACTTC	CASSDSGWGSETQYF
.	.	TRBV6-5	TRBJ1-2	TGTGCCAGCAGCTTGTTAGGGTTCGGCTACACCTTC	CASSLLGFGYTF